Presented here are 30 T cell receptor beta chains from one specimen sequenced in a study of early T cells in non-severe SARS-CoV-2 infection. TCRdb analysed the 5' RACE reads with MiXCR anew, one entry per CDR3 protein. The table lists about 54,000 distinct CDR3 sequences, around 8% of them singletons, with 8% to 11% in the top ten. Sequenced here: whole blood, sampled at baseline. The source is an adult who was a healthcare worker with PCR-confirmed SARS-CoV-2 infection or an uninfected control (not recorded which).

The chain uses TRBV28 and TRBJ2-7; D remains ambiguous. The CDR3 is made up of 13 amino acids. Trimming stripped 4 bases from V and 3 bases from J, with 10 bases between. Germline-derived CDR1 and CDR2 are MDHEN and SYDVKM. Here the CDR3 reads CASSSPDGYEQYF. CDR3 nucleotide sequence: TGTGCCAGCAGTTCCCCGGACGGCTACGAGCAGTACTTC. Full variable domain (outside the CDR3, taken from reference TRBV28 and TRBJ2-7): DVKVTQSSRYLVKRTGEKVFLECVQDMDHENMFWYRQDPGLGLRLIYFSYDVKMKEKGDIPEGYSVSREKKERFSLILESASTNQTSMYLCASSSPDGYEQYFGPGTRLTVT.

This clonotype has a count of ten or more. For the CDR3, the DNA is TGCAGCGTTGAAGGCGCTACCGGGGAGCTGTTTTTT. Translation: CSVEGATGELFF. V is TRBV29-1 and J is TRBJ2-2; unclear D gene. The germline V gene has CDR1 SQVTM and CDR2 ANQGSEA. The length of the CDR3 is 12 residues. V lost 1 base and J 5 bases, leaving 5 bases between the germline ends.

This clonotype was detected many times. The chain employs TRBV2 and TRBJ1-1; D possibly corresponds to TRBD1 (5 bases). The CDR3 totals 18 residues. Germline CDR1 reads SNHLY; CDR2 reads FYNNEI. Trimming removed 3 bases from V and 0 bases from J, with 20 bases in between. The CDR3 DNA reads as TGTGCCAGCAGTGAGAAGGGGCTGGCCGGAACCATGAACACTGAAGCTTTCTTT. Its protein product is CASSEKGLAGTMNTEAFF.

The CDR3 sequence is CASSPTDNTEAFF. In nucleotides, the CDR3 is TGTGCCAGCAGTCCGACAGATAACACTGAAGCTTTCTTT. The chain uses TRBV7-9 and TRBJ1-1; D possibly corresponds to TRBD1 (5 bases). This CDR3 has 13 amino acids. V gave up 6 bases and J gave up 2 bases, with 10 bases separating them. The V gene's germline CDR1 is SEHNR and CDR2 FQNEAQ (reference sequence).

This clonotype was seen many times. This chain joins TRBV28 and TRBJ2-4, with 10 positions matching TRBD2. Germline V gives CDR1 MDHEN, CDR2 SYDVKM. V was pared by 6 bases and J by 6 bases, with 8 bases of the junction left unmatched. The CDR3 contains 15 residues. CDR3 residues: CASRLTRLAGNIQYF. CDR3 nucleotide sequence: TGTGCCAGCAGGCTCACCCGACTAGCGGGAAACATTCAGTACTTC.

This clonotype was counted at least ten times. The gene calls are TRBV28 and TRBJ2-7; no clear D gene. This CDR3 contains 11 residues. V lost 5 bases and J lost 0, with 2 bases in between. Germline V gene lookup returns CDR1 MDHEN and CDR2 SYDVKM. The CDR3 DNA reads TGTGCCAGCAGTCACTCCTACGAGCAGTACTTC. As protein: CASSHSYEQYF.

This clonotype has a count of ten or more. The chain has TRBV4-1 and TRBJ1-5, with 10 bases fitting TRBD1. This CDR3 has 15 residues. Trimming took 3 bases from V and 7 from J; bases not matched to a gene: 6. Germline lookup yields CDR1 MGHRA and CDR2 YSYEKL. The chain's CDR3 is CASSQTGGEEQPQHF. CDR3 DNA sequence: TGCGCCAGCAGCCAGACAGGGGGCGAGGAACAGCCCCAGCATTTT.

This clonotype was seen at least ten times. The chain recombines TRBV4-1 with TRBJ2-3; possibly TRBD1 or TRBD2 for D (5 bases each). Germline CDR1 reads MGHRA; CDR2 reads YSYEKL. Trimming took 1 base from V and 4 from J, leaving 18 bases between them. The CDR3 totals 17 residues. CDR3 loop: CASSQAVSRERADTQYF. The CDR3 DNA reads TGCGCCAGCAGCCAAGCAGTATCCAGGGAGAGGGCAGATACGCAGTATTTT.

This clonotype was found many times. The rearrangement uses TRBV7-9 and TRBJ2-1, with D perhaps matching TRBD2 (5 bases). CDR1 and CDR2 (germline): SEHNR, FQNEAQ (reference sequence). The V and J ends lost 2 bases and 6 bases respectively, with 8 bases between them. CDR3 length equals 13 residues. CDR3 residues: CASSLLAPNEQFF. CDR3 nucleotide sequence: TGTGCCAGCAGCTTACTAGCCCCCAATGAGCAGTTCTTC.

In this sample, this clonotype turned up a few times. The CDR3 loop reads CASSLWTGDEAFF. CDR3 DNA sequence: TGTGCCAGCAGCTTATGGACAGGAGATGAAGCTTTCTTT. This chain uses TRBV11-2 with TRBJ1-1, with 7 bases that match TRBD1. In germline, CDR1 is SGHAT, CDR2 FQNNGV. The J segment lost 7 bases and the V segment lost 2 bases, leaving 4 bases of the junction unmatched. The CDR3 totals 13 residues.

Written as DNA, the CDR3 is TGTGCCAGCAGCGTAGCTGAAACGAAGTGGCTCGACGGAAACACCATATATTTT. It encodes CASSVAETKWLDGNTIYF. The J gene is TRBJ1-3, the V gene TRBV9; D gene uncertain. The CDR3 is 18 residues long. V lost 0 bases, J lost 4 bases, and 20 bases lay in between. Germline loops: CDR1 SGDLS, CDR2 YYNGEE.

This clonotype occurred many times. The gene calls are TRBV10-3 and TRBJ2-3; 11 positions match TRBD2. Trimming at V came to 4 bases and at J to 2 bases, leaving 2 bases not matched to a gene. This CDR3 contains 15 residues. Germline CDR1 is ENHRY and CDR2 is SYGVKD. CDR3 in DNA: TGTGCCATCAGTGGACTAGCGGGGTACACAGATACGCAGTATTTT. As protein: CAISGLAGYTDTQYF.

This rearrangement joins TRBV5-5 to TRBJ2-5; 10 nucleotides match TRBD1. The CDR3 is 14 amino acids. The germline V gene has CDR1 SGHKS and CDR2 YYEKEE (reference sequence). With V trimmed by 4 bases and J by 3 bases, 3 bases remained unmatched. The CDR3 DNA sequence: TGTGCCAGCAGCGTGGACAGGGGGAAAGAGACCCAGTACTTC. Residues: CASSVDRGKETQYF.

A few counts support this clonotype. The rearrangement uses TRBV7-8 and TRBJ2-7; 7 bases map to TRBD2. The V gene end was trimmed by 7 bases and the J gene end by 7 bases; junction bases not matched to a gene: 13. Germline assignment: CDR1 SGHVS and CDR2 FQNEAQ. This CDR3 comprises 14 residues. The CDR3: CASTEGPDGGEQYF. CDR3 bases: TGTGCCAGCACTGAGGGCCCCGACGGGGGGGAGCAGTACTTC.

V is TRBV29-1 and J is TRBJ1-2; 10 positions match TRBD1. Losses at the gene ends were 2 bases for V and 5 bases for J; bases not matched to a gene: 5. The CDR3 contains 14 residues. CDR1 and CDR2 (germline): SQVTM, ANQGSEA. The CDR3 sequence is CSVEKGQGIYGYTF. As DNA, the CDR3 is TGCAGCGTTGAAAAGGGACAGGGGATTTATGGCTACACCTTC.

This clonotype was picked up many times. V gene TRBV24-1 combines with J gene TRBJ1-2, with TRBD1 identical over 7 bases. The CDR3 contains 16 residues. J gave up 7 bases and V 2 bases, and 12 bases lay outside the gene matches. Germline V CDR1 and CDR2: KGHDR, SFDVKD. The CDR3: CATSDSDRTGKGGYTF. For the CDR3, the DNA is TGTGCCACCAGTGATTCCGACCGGACAGGAAAAGGTGGCTACACCTTC.

This clonotype has at least ten counts. This chain links TRBV3-2 with TRBJ2-7; the table's D call, TRBD1, has no DNA check behind it. TRBV3-2 represents a pseudogene. The CDR3 loop spans 23 amino acids. CDR3 DNA sequence: TGTGCCAGCAGCCAAGGAAAAGGGGTGGTTCCAAGGCAAGGAAAGGAGGTTTCCTACGAGCAGTACTTC. Its translation: CASSQGKGVVPRQGKEVSYEQYF.

This chain joins TRBV5-1 and TRBJ2-3; no clear D. The germline V gene encodes CDR1 SGHRS and CDR2 YFSETQ. V was cut by 2 bases and J by 4 bases, with 5 bases left in between. This CDR3 contains 12 residues. CDR3 region: CASSLPADTQYF. The CDR3 DNA reads as TGCGCCAGCAGCTTACCCGCAGATACGCAGTATTTT.

This clonotype turned up a few times. The chain is built from TRBV5-1 and TRBJ2-3; D might be TRBD1 (6 bases). V lost 3 bases and J 0 bases, leaving 8 bases between the germline ends. Germline V gene lookup returns CDR1 SGHRS and CDR2 YFSETQ. This CDR3 is built from 14 residues. DNA of the CDR3: TGCGCCAGCAGCTCCCAGGGGAGCACAGATACGCAGTATTTT. This sequence encodes CASSSQGSTDTQYF.

The rearrangement uses TRBV6-2 or TRBV6-3 and TRBJ2-1; TRBD2 aligns across 11 bases. Germline V gene lookup returns CDR1 MNHEY and CDR2 SVGEGT. The CDR3 has 15 residues. Germline trimming cut 2 bases from V and 7 bases from J; bases unmatched to any gene: 4. As DNA, the CDR3 is TGTGCCAGCAGTTACGGGCTAGCGGGAGGTAATGAGCAGTTCTTC. Protein sequence: CASSYGLAGGNEQFF.

In this sample, this clonotype turned up a few times. This chain links TRBV28 with TRBJ2-7; D is unresolved. Deletions cut 10 bases from V and 3 bases from J, with 10 bases between. CDR3 length equals 11 residues. Germline V lookup: CDR1 MDHEN, CDR2 SYDVKM. The CDR3: CATSLGYEQYF. The CDR3 DNA reads TGTGCCACCAGCTTGGGCTACGAGCAGTACTTC.

The J gene is TRBJ1-5, the V gene TRBV20-1, with D maybe TRBD1 (6 bases). The CDR3 covers 14 residues. V gave up 2 bases and J gave up 5 bases, with 13 bases separating them. CDR1 is DFQATT and CDR2 is SNEGSKA in the germline V gene (reference sequence). CDR3 nucleotides: TGCAGTGCTAGACAGGGGATATGGGATCAGCCCCAGCATTTT. As protein: CSARQGIWDQPQHF.

V usage is TRBV7-8 and J usage is TRBJ2-5; TRBD2 matches 13 bases. CDR1 SGHVS and CDR2 FQNEAQ come from the germline V gene. V was pared by 5 bases and J by 6 bases, with 9 bases of the junction left unmatched. The CDR3 is made up of 16 amino acids. DNA for the CDR3: TGTGCCAGCAGCAGAGGGACTAGCGGGATCCACCAGACCCAGTACTTC. This codes for CASSRGTSGIHQTQYF. Complete variable domain (other parts from reference TRBV7-8 and TRBJ2-5): GAGVSQSPRYKVAKRGQDVALRCDPISGHVSLFWYQQALGQGPEFLTYFQNEAQLDKSGLPSDRFFAERPEGSVSTLKIQRTQQEDSAVYLCASSRGTSGIHQTQYFGPGTRLLVL.

This chain connects TRBV7-6 to TRBJ1-5; no clear D gene. The CDR3 is 15 residues long. V lost 3 bases and J lost 4, with 13 bases in between. Germline CDR1 SGHVS, CDR2 FNYEAQ. The CDR3 DNA reads TGTGCCAGCAGCTTGCAAGAGGGCCCGAATCAGCCCCAGCATTTT. The encoded protein is CASSLQEGPNQPQHF.

This clonotype was observed at least ten times. This rearrangement joins TRBV20-1 to TRBJ2-2, with TRBD1 matching over 11 bases. In germline, CDR1 is DFQATT, CDR2 SNEGSKA (reference sequence). This CDR3 comprises 16 residues. J gave up 4 bases and V 6 bases, and 10 bases lay outside the gene matches. The CDR3 coding sequence is TGCAGTGCGAGCCGGACCGGGACAGGGGGCACCGGGGAGCTGTTTTTT. Its protein product is CSASRTGTGGTGELFF.

The V call is TRBV29-1, the J call TRBJ2-5, with D perhaps being TRBD1 or TRBD2 (5 bases each). Germline assignment: CDR1 SQVTM and CDR2 ANQGSEA. The CDR3 spans 11 residues. V was clipped by 4 bases and J by 5 bases, with 8 bases between them. CDR3 sequence: CSVGREETQYF. The CDR3, as DNA: TGCAGCGTTGGCAGGGAGGAGACCCAGTACTTC.

Many counts were recorded for this clonotype. This chain uses TRBV29-1 with TRBJ2-5; no reliable D call. V lost 0 bases and J lost 3, with 8 bases in between. This CDR3 has 13 amino acids. CDR1 and CDR2 (germline): SQVTM, ANQGSEA. The CDR3 DNA reads TGCAGCGTTGAAGACGGTGGAAAAGAGACCCAGTACTTC. Translating it yields CSVEDGGKETQYF.

The chain joins TRBV28 to TRBJ2-7; D call uncertain. Germline CDR1 MDHEN, CDR2 SYDVKM. Trimming pared 6 bases from V and 0 bases from J, leaving 15 bases between. This CDR3 is built from 15 residues. The CDR3 loop is CASSKRPASSYEQYF. The CDR3 DNA sequence: TGTGCCAGCAGCAAAAGACCGGCAAGCTCCTACGAGCAGTACTTC. The whole variable domain, filled in from reference TRBV28 and TRBJ2-7, reads DVKVTQSSRYLVKRTGEKVFLECVQDMDHENMFWYRQDPGLGLRLIYFSYDVKMKEKGDIPEGYSVSREKKERFSLILESASTNQTSMYLCASSKRPASSYEQYFGPGTRLTVT.

This clonotype was detected only a few times. CDR3: CASSLKGVGLAGEQFF. The CDR3 nucleotides read TGTGCCAGCAGTTTAAAAGGGGTGGGACTAGCGGGGGAGCAGTTCTTC. V and J are TRBV12-3 or TRBV12-4 and TRBJ2-1; 13 nucleotides match TRBD2. This CDR3 has 16 residues. Unmatched junction bases numbered 8, after V lost 2 bases and J lost 10 bases.

The rearrangement uses TRBV4-3 and TRBJ1-1, with D tentatively TRBD1 (6 bases). CDR3 length: 13 residues. V was cut by 4 bases and J by 4 bases, with 10 bases left in between. Per the germline V gene, CDR1 is LGHNA and CDR2 is YSLEER. CDR3 DNA: TGCGCCAGCAGCCGCACAGGGAGCACTGAAGCTTTCTTT. Translated, it gives CASSRTGSTEAFF.